These 4 T cell receptor beta chains originate from one sample sequenced in a study of T cell repertoires in cytomegalovirus infection. For these receptors, no antigen is known. TCRdb analysed the reads with MiXCR anew, one entry per CDR3 protein. Of hundreds of thousands of distinct CDR3 sequences listed, less than 35% are singletons. This specimen consisted of cultured CD8+ T cells from PBMCs, obtained from culture after CMV antigen stimulation. All receptors come from a human donor in good health (CMV status not recorded). Some clones in this sample may be carry-over from other donors' samples.

This chain connects TRBV13 to TRBJ2-1, with 9 bases identical to TRBD2. Trimming at V came to 3 bases and at J to 3 bases, leaving 6 bases not matched to a gene. The CDR3 contains 16 residues. Germline V lookup: CDR1 PRHDT, CDR2 FYEKMQ (reference sequence). The CDR3 reads CASSFGAGGSYNEQFF. The CDR3 nucleotides read TGTGCCAGCAGCTTTGGAGCGGGGGGCAGCTACAATGAGCAGTTCTTC.

This clonotype appeared a few times. This rearrangement joins TRBV4-2 to TRBJ2-5, with 12 bases identical to TRBD2. From germline, CDR1 is LGHNA and CDR2 YNFKEQ. V lost 4 bases, J lost 2 bases, and 5 bases stayed unmatched. The CDR3 is made up of 16 amino acids. CDR3: CASSRRLAGDQETQYF. CDR3 coding DNA: TGTGCCAGCAGCCGCCGACTAGCGGGGGATCAAGAGACCCAGTACTTC.

The sample holds a few counts of this clonotype. The rearrangement joins TRBV28 to TRBJ2-2; TRBD1 agrees at 12 bases. Germline assignment: CDR1 MDHEN and CDR2 SYDVKM. The CDR3 is made up of 18 amino acids. V dropped 3 bases and J dropped 6; count of bases not matched to a gene: 11. CDR3 nucleotides: TGTGCCAGCAGTTTGGACCTTCCGGGACAGGGGGCCTCCGGGGAGCTGTTTTTT. This translates into CASSLDLPGQGASGELFF.

The chain carries TRBV7-9 and TRBJ2-5, with D uncertain. The CDR3 extends over 14 amino acids. V dropped 7 bases and J dropped 4 bases, with 16 bases sitting between them. The germline CDR1 and CDR2 sequences are SEHNR and FQNEAQ (reference sequence). The CDR3 region has the DNA TGTGCCAGCACCCTGAAAGGCGACTCAGAGACCCAGTACTTC. Translated, it gives CASTLKGDSETQYF.